This entry features one T cell receptor beta chain sequence. This likely comes from a read error, as the CDR3 has no conserved phenylalanine or tryptophan at its end. This sample was included in a study of T cells in Graves' hyperthyroidism and ophthalmopathy. V was clipped by 6 bases and J by 5 bases; unmatched bases: 8. The CDR3 has 14 residues. RNA transcripts served as the template for amplifying TCR beta CDR3 regions. During a first-round RT-PCR of the TCR CDR3, the HTBI primer set was used. TCRdb re-derived calls from the multiplex PCR reads in MiXCR, one entry per CDR3 protein. The sample has 600,000 to 700,000 distinct CDR3 sequences, roughly 46% seen once; the top ten hold less than 9.5%. Uncontrolled infection, other autoimmune disease, pregnancy or lactation barred patients from enrollment. Clinicians diagnosed patients from clinical symptoms, serum thyroxine and TRAb, thyroid ultrasound and orbital computed tomography.

The clonotype was recovered from an adult man with Graves' disease, either hyperthyroidism or ophthalmopathy (not recorded which). This rearrangement joins TRBV12-3 or TRBV12-4 to TRBJ2-7; 9 bases are a match to TRBD1. The sample taken for sequencing was peripheral blood or thyroid tissue (not recorded which). The CDR3 region is CASSQSDRGHEQYL. CDR3 DNA: TGTGCCAGCAGCCAATCGGACAGGGGCCACGAGCAGTACCTC.